These T cell receptor beta chains were read from a single sample in a study of T-cell reconstitution after alpha-beta-depleted transplantation in children. From the PCR reads, TCRdb called clonotypes with MiXCR, one entry per CDR3 protein. The sample comprises over 85,000 distinct CDR3 sequences, approximately 6% of which are singletons, and roughly 5.5% rests with the top ten. The sample consisted of PBMCs, mostly from graft donor cells, taken 60 days after TCRalphabeta/CD19-depleted stem cell transplant. The receptors here all came from a female patient between 2 and 15 years old who had a stem cell transplant for Fanconi anemia, so the T cells may come from the graft donor. Both conserved end residues are part of each CDR3. A D gene is named only where the DNA matches it firmly. Size is omitted from some rows. Given values are once, few, many or a class for expanded clones.

many | TRBJ1-1 | NA | TRBV5-1 | CASSFWGSSMNTEAFF | TGCGCCAGCAGCTTTTGGGGCAGTTCTATGAACACTGAAGCTTTCTTT
NA | TRBJ2-3 | TRBD2 | TRBV5-1 | CASRHGTSGGTDTQYF | TGCGCCAGCAGGCACGGGACTAGCGGGGGCACAGATACGCAGTATTTT
few | TRBJ2-4 | TRBD1 | TRBV3-1 | CASSPTGNAKNIQYF | TGTGCCAGCAGCCCGACAGGGAACGCCAAAAACATTCAGTACTTC
NA | TRBJ2-7 | NA | TRBV19 | CARSGRGLYEQYF | TGTGCCAGATCCGGCCGGGGGCTCTACGAGCAGTACTTC
many | TRBJ2-2 | NA | TRBV5-1 | CASSLGVTSGELFF | TGCGCCAGCAGCTTGGGTGTGACGTCCGGGGAGCTGTTTTTT
few | TRBJ2-1 | TRBD2 | TRBV19 | CASNELAGLLDVNEQFF | TGTGCCAGTAATGAGCTAGCGGGGCTCCTGGACGTCAATGAGCAGTTCTTC
NA | TRBJ2-5 | TRBD2 | TRBV20-1 | CSARNPAGVGETQYF | TGCAGTGCTAGAAATCCAGCGGGAGTAGGGGAGACCCAGTACTTC
many | TRBJ2-2 | TRBD1 | TRBV4-2 | CASSQDKTGGANTGELFF | TGTGCCAGCAGCCAGGATAAGACAGGGGGCGCGAACACCGGGGAGCTGTTTTTT
many | TRBJ2-6 | TRBD1 | TRBV5-1 | CASSLWTGGSGANVLTF | TGCGCCAGCAGCTTGTGGACAGGGGGCTCTGGGGCCAACGTCCTGACTTTC
large | TRBJ1-1 | NA | TRBV28 | CASRRTGMNTEAFF | TGTGCCAGCAGACGTACAGGGATGAACACTGAAGCTTTCTTT
many | TRBJ2-7 | NA | TRBV12-3/TRBV12-4 | CASSLMTPFYEQYF | TGTGCCAGCAGTTTAATGACACCATTCTACGAGCAGTACTTC
many | TRBJ2-2 | NA | TRBV29-1 | CSVGQDSGELFF | TGCAGCGTTGGACAGGACTCCGGGGAGCTGTTTTTT
many | TRBJ1-1 | NA | TRBV5-5 | CASSLGPTGNTEAFF | TGTGCCAGCAGCTTGGGACCCACAGGGAACACTGAAGCTTTCTTT
few | TRBJ1-6 | NA | TRBV12-3/TRBV12-4 | CASSSASYTGTNSPLHF | TGTGCCAGCAGTTCTGCGTCCTACACCGGGACGAATTCACCCCTCCACTTT
NA | TRBJ2-3 | NA | TRBV11-1 | CASSLEAVQGLLTDTQYF | TGTGCCAGCAGCTTAGAGGCGGTCCAGGGCTTACTCACAGATACGCAGTATTTT
few | TRBJ2-1 | TRBD2 | TRBV2 | CARTGTSGGAYNEQFF | TGTGCCAGAACCGGGACTAGCGGGGGGGCCTACAATGAGCAGTTCTTC
few | TRBJ1-4 | NA | TRBV18 | CASSPRALNEKLFF | TGTGCCAGCTCACCACGGGCCCTTAATGAAAAACTGTTTTTT
many | TRBJ2-1 | TRBD2 | TRBV20-1 | CSARESSGFSYNEQFF | TGCAGTGCTAGAGAGTCTAGCGGGTTCTCCTACAATGAGCAGTTCTTC
NA | TRBJ2-5 | NA | TRBV7-9 | CASSVGRLLQETQYF | TGTGCCAGCAGCGTAGGACGGTTGTTACAAGAGACCCAGTACTTC
many | TRBJ2-7 | NA | TRBV5-1 | CASSLVPGGEGTEQYF | TGCGCCAGCAGCTTGGTTCCGGGGGGCGAAGGAACCGAGCAGTACTTC
NA | TRBJ2-3 | NA | TRBV2 | CASSGSAEANTDTQYF | TGTGCCAGCAGTGGTTCCGCCGAAGCAAACACAGATACGCAGTATTTT
many | TRBJ2-7 | TRBD2 | TRBV9 | CASSGSGMMEQYF | TGTGCCAGCAGCGGTAGCGGGATGATGGAGCAGTACTTC
NA | TRBJ2-3 | NA | TRBV18 | CASSPRRGFTDTQYF | TGTGCCAGCTCACCACGCCGGGGGTTCACAGATACGCAGTATTTT
few | TRBJ2-7 | TRBD1 | TRBV6-5 | CASSYWDRGGDEQYF | TGTGCCAGCAGTTACTGGGACAGGGGAGGGGACGAGCAGTACTTC
many | TRBJ2-7 | NA | TRBV29-1 | CSVVNYEQYF | TGCAGCGTAGTCAACTACGAGCAGTACTTC
many | TRBJ2-7 | NA | TRBV5-1 | CASSLLQGGEQYF | TGCGCCAGCAGCTTGTTACAGGGAGGAGAGCAGTACTTC
NA | TRBJ2-2 | NA | TRBV30 | CAWLDENTGELFF | TGTGCCTGGCTGGACGAGAACACCGGGGAGCTGTTTTTT
many | TRBJ1-3 | NA | TRBV5-1 | CASRPQDVDSGNTIYF | TGCGCCAGCCGCCCTCAGGACGTAGACTCTGGAAACACCATATATTTT
many | TRBJ1-4 | TRBD1 | TRBV28 | CASRASGGTNEKLFF | TGTGCCAGCAGAGCTTCAGGGGGAACTAATGAAAAACTGTTTTTT
NA | TRBJ1-5 | TRBD1 | TRBV2 | CASSERGQGWHQPQHF | TGTGCCAGCAGTGAAAGGGGACAGGGATGGCATCAGCCCCAGCATTTT
many | TRBJ2-1 | TRBD2 | TRBV24-1 | CATAGLADYNEQFF | TGTGCCACCGCTGGACTAGCGGATTACAATGAGCAGTTCTTC
many | TRBJ2-7 | NA | TRBV21-1 | CASEWPGTLVGQLVSSYEQYF | TGTGCCAGCGAGTGGCCCGGGACCCTAGTGGGACAGCTCGTTAGCTCCTACGAGCAGTACTTC
many | TRBJ1-5 | TRBD1 | TRBV20-1 | CSASDRGSKPQHF | TGCAGTGCGTCGGACAGGGGGAGTAAGCCCCAGCATTTT
NA | TRBJ1-2 | TRBD1 | TRBV24-1 | CATSDRITGGNGYTF | TGTGCCACCAGTGACCGAATTACAGGGGGAAATGGCTACACCTTC
many | TRBJ2-5 | NA | TRBV20-1 | CSARWGLETQYF | TGCAGTGCCAGGTGGGGGTTAGAGACCCAGTACTTC
NA | TRBJ2-1 | TRBD2 | TRBV7-9 | CASSSLAGGKGEQFF | TGTGCCAGCAGCTCCCTAGCGGGGGGGAAAGGAGAGCAGTTCTTC
many | TRBJ2-7 | TRBD2 | TRBV14 | CASSSGTSGYEQYF | TGTGCCAGCAGCTCCGGGACTAGCGGATACGAGCAGTACTTC
many | TRBJ2-7 | NA | TRBV29-1 | CSVEAGGTYEQYF | TGCAGCGTTGAAGCTGGCGGAACCTACGAGCAGTACTTC
few | TRBJ2-7 | NA | TRBV6-4 | CASSDEWEMAPYEQYF | TGTGCCAGCAGTGACGAATGGGAGATGGCTCCCTACGAGCAGTACTTC
few | TRBJ2-7 | NA | TRBV20-1 | CSARSPPGRTIYYEQYF | TGCAGTGCTAGAAGCCCCCCTGGCAGAACCATTTACTACGAGCAGTACTTC
many | TRBJ2-1 | TRBD1 | TRBV28 | CASSPRDSPYNEQFF | TGTGCCAGCAGCCCCCGGGACAGCCCCTACAATGAGCAGTTCTTC
many | TRBJ2-7 | TRBD2 | TRBV5-1 | CASSPGLAGGYEQYF | TGCGCCAGCAGCCCTGGACTAGCGGGGGGATACGAGCAGTACTTC
many | TRBJ2-7 | TRBD1 | TRBV12-3/TRBV12-4 | CASGQGQQYF | TGTGCCAGCGGACAGGGCCAACAGTACTTC
many | TRBJ2-3 | TRBD2 | TRBV18 | CASSPPTSRATDTQYF | TGTGCCAGCTCACCACCGACTAGCAGGGCCACAGATACGCAGTATTTT
many | TRBJ2-1 | NA | TRBV7-3 | CASSLLGGGYNEQFF | TGTGCCAGCAGCTTACTAGGGGGGGGTTACAATGAGCAGTTCTTC
NA | TRBJ2-2 | TRBD2 | TRBV20-1 | CSARDPSISFSSGRAGELFF | TGCAGTGCTAGAGACCCCTCCATTTCGTTTTCTAGCGGGAGGGCCGGGGAGCTGTTTTTT
many | TRBJ1-1 | NA | TRBV25-1 | CASSSPRGAWGTEAFF | TGTGCCAGCAGCTCACCCCGGGGGGCATGGGGTACTGAAGCTTTCTTT
many | TRBJ2-4 | NA | TRBV5-1 | CASSLLPGGHIQYF | TGCGCCAGCAGCTTGCTTCCAGGGGGGCACATTCAGTACTTC
few | TRBJ2-7 | TRBD1 | TRBV7-9 | CASSLMGQGTF | TGTGCCAGCAGCTTAATGGGACAGGGTACCTTC